The rows below give T cell receptor beta chains drawn from one sample of a study of blood T cell repertoires in COVID-19. Sequencing used immunoSEQ multiplex PCR; TCRdb keeps in-frame clones, though not all of them. The table shows about 210,000 clones, with 88% occurring only once. Sequencing was done on a sample of PBMCs or T cells enriched from blood (not recorded which). The source of these receptors is a woman aged 40 to 50 with acute COVID-19. Both conserved end residues are part of each CDR3. A D gene is named only where the DNA matches it firmly. Expanded clones get a size class; other rows say once, few or many, or leave the size out.

clone_size,j_call,v_call,d_call,cdr3_aa
-,TRBJ1-1,TRBV29-1,-,CSVANGGGTEAFF
-,TRBJ2-3,TRBV6-6,TRBD2,CASRLAGGPGDTQYF
-,TRBJ2-3,TRBV29-1,TRBD2,CSVENLRTSGNTDTQYF
-,TRBJ1-3,TRBV12-5,-,CASGLNPGAGVGNTIYF
few,TRBJ2-1,TRBV2,TRBD1,CASWQGASLPEQFF
-,TRBJ2-5,TRBV3-1/TRBV3-2,TRBD2,CASSLFSGGREETQYF
few,TRBJ2-4,TRBV21-1,-,CASSKKGRGAKNIQYF
-,TRBJ1-2,TRBV2,-,CASSASRPSYGYTF
-,TRBJ2-1,TRBV11-2,-,CASSLDTSSTEQFF
-,TRBJ1-2,TRBV29-1,-,CSVEDRYTF
-,TRBJ1-2,TRBV5-8,-,CASSLVAGYYGYTF
-,TRBJ1-6,TRBV19,TRBD1,CASSIETGYSPLHF
-,TRBJ1-4,TRBV5-8,-,CASSDAGTHYEKLFF
-,TRBJ1-2,TRBV5-6,-,CASSLAGRQGYGYTF
-,TRBJ1-5,TRBV12-5,-,CASGLETRQPQHF
-,TRBJ2-4,TRBV30,-,CAWSVLVNIQYF
-,TRBJ2-2,TRBV7-2,-,CASSITGSGELFF
-,TRBJ2-3,TRBV11-2,TRBD1,CASSFSGTGIYTDTQYF
-,TRBJ2-1,TRBV6-2/TRBV6-3,TRBD2,CASSSGLAGGPWNNEQFF
once,TRBJ1-2,TRBV5-1,-,CASSLRVPNYGYTF
once,TRBJ1-6,TRBV7-2,TRBD1,CASSLRDRVFSPLHF
few,TRBJ2-7,TRBV4-1,TRBD1,CASSPVMISRTGNHYEQYF
once,TRBJ1-1,TRBV7-8,-,CASSLDLGRGNTEAFF
once,TRBJ2-1,TRBV10-1,TRBD2,CASSPTSGSIGEQFF
-,TRBJ1-1,TRBV5-1,TRBD1,CASSINLRGPDTEAFF
-,TRBJ1-5,TRBV6-1,-,CASSEGRRNQPQHF
-,TRBJ2-1,TRBV14,-,CASSQDKGRWIEQFF
-,TRBJ2-1,TRBV6-4,TRBD2,CASSDGGGTYNEQFF
-,TRBJ1-4,TRBV5-1,-,CASSLAYRKDEKLFF
few,TRBJ1-1,TRBV18,TRBD1,CASQDRGGFTEAFF
once,TRBJ2-5,TRBV19,-,CASSIDQTGQETQYF
-,TRBJ2-7,TRBV9,TRBD2,CASSVDPGGGVNEQYF
-,TRBJ2-1,TRBV11-2,-,CASSFGDMGNEQFF
-,TRBJ2-1,TRBV10-3,TRBD1,CAISKKQGFDEQFF
-,TRBJ1-6,TRBV5-6,TRBD1,CASRTGVSPLHF
-,TRBJ1-2,TRBV5-4,TRBD1,CASSSYGTGYGYTF
-,TRBJ1-1,TRBV11-2,-,CASSPLRGPMALEAFF
few,TRBJ1-3,TRBV7-9,-,CASVLAGSGNTIYF
-,TRBJ2-3,TRBV7-9,-,CASSLEGRSSTQYF
once,TRBJ1-4,TRBV18,-,CASSRGREKLFF
-,TRBJ1-4,TRBV9,TRBD1,CASSPPGTVSTNEKLFF
-,TRBJ2-2,TRBV6-2/TRBV6-3,TRBD2,CASSRTSGTNTGELFF
-,TRBJ1-5,TRBV27,-,CASSLAGHNQPQHF
-,TRBJ1-1,TRBV5-6,TRBD1,CASSLEGANTEAFF
-,TRBJ1-1,TRBV5-5,-,CASSLQGLNRAFF
once,TRBJ2-7,TRBV11-2,TRBD1,CASSQTRQGTYEQYF
-,TRBJ1-2,TRBV5-1,-,CASSPAGSTNYGYTF
-,TRBJ2-7,TRBV19,-,CASSRVDSGEQYF
-,TRBJ1-5,TRBV19,TRBD1,CASRDRDDQPQHF
once,TRBJ2-7,TRBV9,TRBD1,CASSVGQGEIYEQYF